This T cell receptor beta chain originates from a study of blood T cell repertoires in COVID-19. For the study at large: There were acute and convalescent COVID-19 samples, and they came from the United States, Italy and Spain. The cDNA or gDNA used as material had been derived from T cells, B-cell-depleted T cells, or PBMCs.

Authors' methods: It was from reference gene primer amplification that nucleated cell counts were estimated. The protocol was immunoSEQ multiplex PCR, while the TCRdb copy is restricted to in-frame clones and leaves out a portion. V and J calls and clone size are copied from that table; D and trimming were computed from the DNA. This table has 200,000 to 250,000 clones, nearly 90% appearing once. The Seattle patients joined while their infection was active and were tracked longitudinally afterward. Looked up from germline, CDR1 is KGHSH and CDR2 is LQKENI. Trimming took 3 bases from V and 0 from J; bases not matched to a gene: 22. The CDR3 consists of 23 residues.

This receptor was obtained from a man aged 50-60 years with COVID-19, enrolled during active disease. V and J are TRBV18 and TRBJ2-1; 11 bases match TRBD1. The specimen was peripheral blood. CDR3 in amino acids: CASSPPDRGRSSGSAGSYNEQFF. The CDR3 DNA reads TGTGCCAGCTCACCGCCGGACAGGGGGCGGTCGAGCGGGAGTGCAGGCTCCTACAATGAGCAGTTCTTC.